Sequencing of this T cell receptor (beta chain) was carried out in a study of T cells in Graves' hyperthyroidism and ophthalmopathy. There are many counts of this clonotype. The source material, RNA transcripts, was used to amplify TCR beta CDR3 regions. Initially, a first-round RT-PCR of the TCR CDR3 employed the HTBI primer set. Using its own MiXCR run on the multiplex PCR reads, TCRdb lists one record per CDR3 protein. This table holds 600,000 to 650,000 distinct CDR3 sequences, 16% found once. Deletions cut 6 bases from V and 6 bases from J, with 14 bases between. The CDR3 is made up of 13 amino acids. The germline CDR1 and CDR2 sequences are MDHEN and SYDVKM.

The specimen sequenced was blood. The sequence was obtained from a woman in her twenties or thirties with Graves' hyperthyroidism. This rearrangement joins TRBV28 to TRBJ1-2; perhaps TRBD1 as D (6 bases). The CDR3 nucleotides are TGTGCCAGCAGGCTACAGGGTTTCAATGGCTACACCTTC. This sequence encodes CASRLQGFNGYTF.